This TCR beta chain was documented in a study of cytomegalovirus exposure and HLA in healthy donors. Study-wide background: HLA-typed donors contributed 80 million or so unique TCRs, which were held in an early data release. Notes on the study in general: Sequencing depth across donors, presence/absence analyses assumed, was roughly uniform.

This clone was counted only a few times. No antigen is known for it. At one end the junction does not follow the germline gene, possibly because of a read error. Other DNA sequences in the same sample also yield this CDR3. The germline CDR1 and CDR2 sequences are WSHSY and SAAADI. The CDR3 loop spans 16 amino acids. In the PCR, 60 Vbeta and 13 Jbeta primers were used. The assay was immunoSEQ multiplex PCR, and TCRdb's table has in-frame clones only and misses some. The profile shows more than 85,000 clones, approximately 12% of them singletons. The TCR comes from a man in his forties in good health and CMV-seropositive. Sequencing used PBMCs. The rearrangement uses TRBV10-2 and TRBJ2-2; 10 bases agree with TRBD1. The chain's CDR3 is CDSSESGQGGTGEMFF. CDR3 in DNA: TGCGACAGCAGTGAGTCTGGGCAGGGAGGGACAGGGGAGATGTTTTTT.